The next 14 T cell receptor beta chains were all read from a single sample in a study of PD-L1 blockade in urothelial cancer. Sample time point: peripheral blood 6 weeks after treatment start. The data were produced by immunoSEQ multiplex PCR, yet TCRdb's version contains in-frame clones alone and is incomplete. The data show about 46,000 clones, with around 82% seen just once and less than 2% held by the top ten. The starting material was PBMCs, obtained around atezolizumab (anti-PD-L1) treatment. Receptor source: a man between 50 and 59 years old with urothelial cancer.

This chain uses TRBV11-2 with TRBJ2-3; TRBD2 matches 7 bases. Germline CDR1 SGHAT, CDR2 FQNNGV. With V trimmed by 1 base and J by 0 bases, 4 bases remained unmatched. The CDR3 length is 16 residues. The CDR3 coding sequence is TGTGCCAGCAGCTTAGGAGCGGGAAGGAGCACAGATACGCAGTATTTT. This sequence encodes CASSLGAGRSTDTQYF.

This clone was counted a few times. J is TRBJ1-6 and V is TRBV11-2; D unresolved. Trimming removed 7 bases at V and 7 bases at J, with 17 bases between. CDR1 SGHAT and CDR2 FQNNGV come from the germline V gene. This CDR3 contains 15 residues. In DNA form, the CDR3 reads TGTGCCAGCAAAAGTAACCAGGCCTTCAATTCACCCCTCCACTTT. Protein product: CASKSNQAFNSPLHF.

This chain connects TRBV15 to TRBJ1-6; 7 bases fit TRBD1. Germline values: CDR1 LNHNV, CDR2 YYDKDF (reference sequence). The trim removed 3 bases at V and 10 bases at J, leaving 6 bases unmatched. The CDR3 has 14 residues. CDR3 loop: CATSSRQGSSPLHF. The CDR3 DNA reads TGTGCCACCAGCAGTCGACAGGGCAGCTCACCCCTCCACTTT.

The rearrangement uses TRBV27 and TRBJ1-1, with D possibly matching TRBD1 (6 bases). CDR1 and CDR2 from the germline V gene are MNHEY and SMNVEV (reference sequence). This CDR3 has 14 residues. V lost 1 base to trimming and J lost 8 bases, with 14 bases between them. The CDR3 loop reads CASSLFTGRSEAFF. As DNA, the CDR3 is TGTGCCAGCAGTTTATTCACAGGGAGATCAGAAGCTTTCTTT.

The chain uses TRBV13 and TRBJ1-1; D gene unclear. The germline V and J ends were trimmed by 6 bases and 7 bases, with 9 bases remaining between them. From germline, CDR1 is PRHDT and CDR2 FYEKMQ (reference sequence). This CDR3 is built from 11 residues. The CDR3 is CASRWSGEAFF. For the CDR3, the DNA is TGTGCCAGCAGGTGGAGTGGTGAAGCTTTCTTT.

This clone was recorded only once. The genes are TRBV6-1 and TRBJ2-7, with a weak D call TRBD1 (6 bases). Germline V gene data show CDR1 as MNHNS and CDR2 as SASEGT. CDR3 size: 15 residues. The V end was cut by 3 bases, the J end by 0 bases, with 12 bases between. The CDR3 DNA is TGTGCCAGCAGTGACTGGGGGCGCCTCTCCTACGAGCAGTACTTC. This translates into CASSDWGRLSYEQYF.

The chain joins TRBV6-1 to TRBJ1-5; possible D gene TRBD1, 6 bases. The CDR3 is 14 residues long. Between the trimmed V and J ends, which lost 2 bases and 7 bases, there was a span of 12 bases. Looked up from germline, CDR1 is MNHNS and CDR2 is SASEGT. CDR3 sequence: CASSERDGGQPQHF. CDR3 sequence (DNA): TGTGCCAGCAGTGAAAGGGATGGGGGCCAGCCCCAGCATTTT.

The chain combines TRBV10-2 with TRBJ1-5; 9 bases match TRBD1. Germline CDR1 and CDR2: WSHSY and SAAADI. CDR3 length: 14 residues. The V segment lost 5 bases and the J segment 7 bases; nucleotides outside the gene matches: 6. The CDR3 is CASSYRGQRQPQHF. For the CDR3, the DNA is TGCGCCAGCAGTTACAGGGGGCAGCGGCAGCCCCAGCATTTT.

The genes are TRBV28 and TRBJ2-3; possibly TRBD1 for D (5 bases). Trimming cost V 7 bases and J 2 bases, with 19 bases left between them. Germline loops: CDR1 MDHEN, CDR2 SYDVKM. CDR3 length: 16 residues. DNA of the CDR3: TGTGCCAGCACCATAGGGCCCAGGGTTGACACAGATACGCAGTATTTT. Protein sequence: CASTIGPRVDTDTQYF.

The rearrangement uses TRBV5-4 and TRBJ2-2, with a possible D match to TRBD2 (5 bases). V lost 4 bases to trimming and J lost 4 bases, with 20 bases between them. The CDR3 loop spans 17 amino acids. Germline CDR1 is SGHNT and CDR2 is YYREEE (reference sequence). CDR3 sequence: CASSPGIARVSTGELFF. DNA of the CDR3: TGTGCCAGCAGCCCTGGAATAGCGAGGGTTAGCACCGGGGAGCTGTTTTTT.

This clone came up once. This rearrangement joins TRBV30 to TRBJ2-3, with 9 bases fitting TRBD2. The CDR3 contains 16 residues. The V gene end was trimmed by 3 bases and the J gene end by 3 bases; junction bases not matched to a gene: 10. CDR1 GTSNPN and CDR2 SVGIG come from the germline V gene (reference sequence). The DNA for the CDR3 is TGTGCCTGGAGGCTAGCGGGATCGTCAACGACAGATACGCAGTATTTT. The encoded protein is CAWRLAGSSTTDTQYF.

The chain couples TRBV11-2 to TRBJ2-7; a weak D match, TRBD1 (6 bases). This CDR3 has 16 residues. The V and J ends lost 5 bases and 5 bases respectively, with 22 bases between them. Per germline, CDR1 SGHAT and CDR2 FQNNGV. DNA of the CDR3: TGTGCCAGCAGCCCACGGGTGAACAGGGTAAGCCACGAGCAGTACTTC. As protein: CASSPRVNRVSHEQYF.

The V gene is TRBV27, the J gene TRBJ2-7; D not certain. Germline CDR1 MNHEY, CDR2 SMNVEV (reference sequence). The CDR3 is made up of 11 amino acids. V lost 6 bases to trimming and J lost 6 bases, with 9 bases between them. CDR3 coding DNA: TGTGCCAGCAGCCATCTCAGCGAGCAGTACTTC. It encodes CASSHLSEQYF.

The gene calls are TRBV27 and TRBJ1-1; D call uncertain. The germline V gene has CDR1 MNHEY and CDR2 SMNVEV (reference sequence). The CDR3 is 14 amino acids. The V end was cut by 7 bases, the J end by 6 bases, with 18 bases between. The CDR3 loop reads CASNERGIWAEAFF. The CDR3 DNA reads as TGTGCCAGCAACGAAAGAGGGATATGGGCTGAAGCTTTCTTT.